Listed below are T cell receptor beta chains from one sample, sequenced in a study of shared clonotypes between healthy human individuals. The method was immunoSEQ multiplex PCR; TCRdb's version includes in-frame clones alone and lacks a portion of them. The sample holds 550,000 to 700,000 clones, around 78% seen once. The sequenced material came from memory CD4+ T cells sorted from blood. The origin of the receptors is a woman in her 30s in good health. Each CDR3 is given with its conserved first and last residue. D genes are given only for firm matches. The size of a clone is reported for some rows only, either as once, few or many, or as a class for expanded clones.

J | V | D | size | DNA | CDR3
TRBJ2-5 | TRBV5-1 | NA | NA | TGCGCCAGCAGCTTGGTCCCCGATGAGACCCAGTACTTC | CASSLVPDETQYF
TRBJ2-1 | TRBV5-1 | NA | NA | TGCGCCAGCACCAAACGGGACGCGGCGGGTGAGCAGTTCTTC | CASTKRDAAGEQFF
TRBJ1-4 | TRBV4-2 | TRBD1 | many | TGTGCCAGCAGCCAACCTGACAGGGGTTACGAAAAACTGTTTTTT | CASSQPDRGYEKLFF
TRBJ1-3 | TRBV28 | NA | NA | TGTGTCTGCAGGGGCCCGCTCTCTGGAAACACCATATATTTT | CVCRGPLSGNTIYF
TRBJ2-3 | TRBV28 | NA | NA | TGTGCCAGCGGACTGCGAGGGGGGCGCGATACGCAGTATTTT | CASGLRGGRDTQYF
TRBJ2-5 | TRBV5-3 | NA | NA | TGTGCCAGAAGCCCGACAGGTTTCTTAGCGACCCAGTACTTC | CARSPTGFLATQYF
TRBJ2-7 | TRBV20-1 | NA | NA | TGCAGTGCTAGGGTTTACGACGAGCAGTACTTC | CSARVYDEQYF
TRBJ1-1 | TRBV21-1 | NA | NA | TGTGCCAGCAGGTCATGCTACACAATTCGCACTGAAGCTTTCTTT | CASRSCYTIRTEAFF
TRBJ1-2 | TRBV27 | TRBD1 | NA | TGTGCCAGCACCCAAGGGACAGCCCATCAAAACCTCTATGGCTACACCTTC | CASTQGTAHQNLYGYTF
TRBJ2-3 | TRBV10-1 | TRBD2 | NA | TGCGCCAGCAGCCGAGCGGGAGGGCACGGAGATACGCAGTATTTT | CASSRAGGHGDTQYF
TRBJ1-3 | TRBV30 | NA | NA | TGTGCCTGGAGTAGGGGACCGGGCACCATATATTTT | CAWSRGPGTIYF
TRBJ2-2 | TRBV5-1 | TRBD2 | once | TGCGCCAGCAGGTCGGCTGGGGGCATAGGGACTAGCGGGGTCAGCGGGGAGCTGTTTTTT | CASRSAGGIGTSGVSGELFF
TRBJ2-7 | TRBV6-5 | NA | NA | TGTGCCAGCAGGGGCTCATACGAGCAGTACTTC | CASRGSYEQYF
TRBJ2-2 | TRBV2 | TRBD1 | few | TGTGCCAGCAGTGTAACAGGGGATGCCGGGGAGCTGTTTTTT | CASSVTGDAGELFF
TRBJ2-7 | TRBV6-5 | NA | NA | TGTGCCAGCACACGAGTCGGGTCCTCTCGCGAGCAGTACTTC | CASTRVGSSREQYF
TRBJ1-1 | TRBV18 | NA | NA | TGTGCCAGCTCAGCGGGCCACGATGGGGGCACTGAAGCTTTCTTT | CASSAGHDGGTEAFF
TRBJ2-7 | TRBV6-1 | NA | NA | TGTGCCAGCACCAAGGGGCAAATTTCCTACGAGCAGTACTTC | CASTKGQISYEQYF
TRBJ2-5 | TRBV5-1 | NA | NA | TGCGCCAGCAGCCCGTCTAGTGCTCCCCAGTACTTC | CASSPSSAPQYF
TRBJ2-7 | TRBV18 | TRBD1 | NA | TGTGCCAGCTCACCACGGACAGGGGGCTACGAGCAGTACTTC | CASSPRTGGYEQYF
TRBJ1-5 | TRBV6-5 | NA | NA | TGTGCCAGCAGTTTAGGCCAGAATCAGCCCCAGCATTTT | CASSLGQNQPQHF
TRBJ1-4 | TRBV28 | TRBD1 | many | TGTGCCAGCAGTGCGATTCGGGACCGGGACAGGGTTTTTAGGGAAAAACTGTTTTTT | CASSAIRDRDRVFREKLFF
TRBJ2-7 | TRBV18 | TRBD1 | NA | TGTGCCAGCTCACCACTACAGGGGGGCGGCTCCTACGAGCAGTACTTC | CASSPLQGGGSYEQYF
TRBJ2-2 | TRBV9 | NA | NA | TGTGCCAGCAGCGCGGGACTCCTGAACACCGGGGAGCTGTTTTTT | CASSAGLLNTGELFF
TRBJ1-5 | TRBV19 | TRBD1 | NA | TGTGCCAGTAGGGTCAACAGGGGACCTAATCAGCCCCAGCATTTT | CASRVNRGPNQPQHF
TRBJ2-7 | TRBV28 | TRBD2 | NA | TGTGCCAGCACCTCCTCGGGAGCGGGAGTCGACTACGAGCAGTACTTC | CASTSSGAGVDYEQYF
TRBJ2-1 | TRBV5-1 | TRBD2 | NA | TGCGCCAGCAGCAAAATAGGGACTAGCGCATACAATGAGCAGTTCTTC | CASSKIGTSAYNEQFF
TRBJ1-1 | TRBV7-5 | NA | NA | TGTGTCAGAAGCTTAAGGGGGGGACTTCCTCATTGCACTGAAGCTTTCTTT | CVRSLRGGLPHCTEAFF
TRBJ1-1 | TRBV9 | NA | NA | TGTGCCAGCAGCGTAGCGGGGGGAGGGACTGAAGCTTTCTTT | CASSVAGGGTEAFF
TRBJ2-3 | TRBV15 | NA | NA | TGTGCCACCAGCAGAGATTTGGGGACCACAGATACGCAGTATTTT | CATSRDLGTTDTQYF
TRBJ2-5 | TRBV7-2 | NA | NA | TGTGCCAGCAGCTCCTACACTGAAGAGACCCAGTACTTC | CASSSYTEETQYF
TRBJ2-3 | TRBV25-1 | NA | NA | TGTGCCAGCAGTCCGGAGGAGGGAGGAGAGAATACGCAGTATTTT | CASSPEEGGENTQYF
TRBJ2-6 | TRBV2 | NA | NA | TGCGCCAGCAGGAACAGGGTCTCTGGGGCCAACGTCCTGACTTTC | CASRNRVSGANVLTF
TRBJ2-7 | TRBV29-1 | NA | once | TGCAGCGCCGGGGACGGAGCCTACGAGCAGTACTTC | CSAGDGAYEQYF
TRBJ2-3 | TRBV30 | NA | NA | TGTGCCTGGAGGCAGTGGACTAGCACAGATACGCAGTATTTT | CAWRQWTSTDTQYF